One T cell receptor beta chain is described in this entry. Per the original data handling: Nucleated cell counts were estimated from reference gene primer amplification. TCRdb's copy holds only in-frame clones and misses some; the assay was immunoSEQ multiplex PCR. D and trimming come from the DNA, and the V and J calls and clone size come from that table. The table has hundreds of thousands of clones, around 82% seen once; the top ten hold approximately 4.5%. The source of the sample is a study of blood T cell repertoires in COVID-19. The overall study: Sites across the United States, Italy and Spain contributed samples from acute and convalescent COVID-19. Sample material is recorded as cDNA or gDNA derived from T cells, B-cell-depleted T cells, or PBMCs.

J gave up 2 bases and V 1 base, and 7 bases lay outside the gene matches. Germline V CDR1 and CDR2: SGHVS, FQNEAQ. The CDR3 is 17 amino acids. Material: peripheral blood. The sequence came from a woman in her sixties or seventies with acute or convalescent COVID-19. The chain recombines TRBV7-8 with TRBJ2-2; 7 nucleotides match TRBD2. This chain's CDR3 is CASSLGSGAVNTGELFF. CDR3 nucleotide sequence: TGTGCCAGCAGCTTAGGGAGCGGGGCTGTTAACACCGGGGAGCTGTTTTTT.